The 27 T cell receptor beta chains below come from one sample, sequenced in a study of shared clonotypes between healthy human individuals. The table came from immunoSEQ multiplex PCR; TCRdb's copy has only in-frame clones and leaves some out. This sample has some 1.5 million clones; about 98% occur once, and the top ten carry approximately 0.45%. Sequenced: naive CD4+ T cells sorted from blood. Specified subset: CD45RA+ positively selected. The origin of the receptors is a man aged 30 to 39 in good health.

The V and J genes are TRBV28 and TRBJ2-7; either TRBD1 or TRBD2 may supply D (5 bases each). The CDR3 totals 14 residues. Trimming removed 7 bases at V and 0 bases at J, with 13 bases between. Germline V gene data show CDR1 as MDHEN and CDR2 as SYDVKM. The DNA of the CDR3 is TGTGCCAGCACCCGGGACCGAAGCTCCTACGAGCAGTACTTC. It codes for CASTRDRSSYEQYF.

This clone was detected only once. This chain uses TRBV4-3 with TRBJ2-3; D uncertain. The ends were cut back, 4 bases at V and 0 bases at J, with 5 bases in the middle. The germline gives CDR1 LGHNA, CDR2 YSLEER. The CDR3 has 13 residues. The CDR3 reads CASSLTSTDTQYF. The CDR3 region has the DNA TGCGCCAGCAGCCTGACTAGCACAGATACGCAGTATTTT.

This clone was recorded only once. The chain employs TRBV5-4 and TRBJ2-7, with a weak D call TRBD1 (5 bases). CDR3 length: 14 residues. In germline, CDR1 is SGHNT, CDR2 YYREEE (reference sequence). Between the trimmed V and J ends, which lost 4 bases and 2 bases, there was a span of 13 bases. CDR3 coding DNA: TGTGCCAGCAGCCCCACCAGGGCCACCTACGAGCAGTACTTC. Amino acid sequence: CASSPTRATYEQYF. The whole variable domain, filled in from reference TRBV5-4 and TRBJ2-7, reads ETGVTQSPTHLIKTRGQQVTLRCSSQSGHNTVSWYQQALGQGPQFIFQYYREEENGRGNFPPRFSGLQFPNYSSELNVNALELDDSALYLCASSPTRATYEQYFGPGTRLTVT.

The chain uses TRBV5-5 and TRBJ2-3; D not resolved. The V gene lost 4 bases and the J gene lost 0 bases, with 9 bases spanning the gap. Germline CDR1 is SGHKS and CDR2 is YYEKEE (reference sequence). The CDR3 runs 14 residues. CDR3 region: CASSRQASTDTQYF. The CDR3, as DNA: TGTGCCAGCAGCAGGCAAGCTAGCACAGATACGCAGTATTTT.

The chain couples TRBV19 to TRBJ2-3, with 7 bases matching TRBD1. CDR1 LNHDA and CDR2 SQIVND come from the germline V gene (reference sequence). CDR3 length: 15 amino acids. V trimming: 6 bases; J trimming: 4 bases; junction bases outside the gene matches: 10. DNA of the CDR3: TGTGCCAGTAGCAATACAGGGGCCGCTCCAGATACGCAGTATTTT. Translating it yields CASSNTGAAPDTQYF. Filled out from reference TRBV19 and TRBJ2-3, the complete variable domain reads DGGITQSPKYLFRKEGQNVTLSCEQNLNHDAMYWYRQDPGQGLRLIYYSQIVNDFQKGDIAEGYSVSREKKESFPLTVTSAQKNPTAFYLCASSNTGAAPDTQYFGPGTRLTVL.

This chain joins TRBV7-9 and TRBJ2-5, with D perhaps matching TRBD1 (6 bases). This CDR3 contains 18 residues. Per germline, CDR1 SEHNR and CDR2 FQNEAQ (reference sequence). Trimming left V 3 bases short and J 1 base short, with 21 bases between. CDR3 sequence reads: CASSFLFGQQTTQETQYF. CDR3 in DNA: TGTGCCAGCAGCTTTCTTTTCGGACAGCAGACGACCCAAGAGACCCAGTACTTC. Full variable domain (missing parts from reference TRBV7-9 and TRBJ2-5): DTGVSQNPRHKITKRGQNVTFRCDPISEHNRLYWYRQTLGQGPEFLTYFQNEAQLEKSRLLSDRFSAERPKGSFSTLEIQRTEQGDSAMYLCASSFLFGQQTTQETQYFGPGTRLLVL.

Notes on this clone: The same CDR3 arises from other DNA sequences in this sample as well. The V gene is TRBV18, the J gene TRBJ1-1; 7 nucleotides line up with TRBD1. Germline values: CDR1 KGHSH, CDR2 LQKENI. The trim removed 2 bases at V and 0 bases at J, leaving 0 bases unmatched. CDR3 length: 14 residues. In DNA, the CDR3 is TGTGCCAGCTCACCAACAGGGGTGAACACTGAAGCTTTCTTT. It yields the protein CASSPTGVNTEAFF.

V usage is TRBV11-2 and J usage is TRBJ2-3; 13 bases align to TRBD2. With V trimmed by 5 bases and J by 6 bases, 11 bases remained unmatched. The CDR3 totals 17 residues. Germline CDR1 is SGHAT and CDR2 is FQNNGV. The CDR3 here is CASSITRLAGGSDTQYF. The CDR3 DNA is TGTGCCAGCAGCATTACCCGACTAGCGGGAGGCAGCGATACGCAGTATTTT. Combining the CDR3 with reference TRBV11-2 and TRBJ2-3 gives the whole variable domain EAGVAQSPRYKIIEKRQSVAFWCNPISGHATLYWYQQILGQGPKLLIQFQNNGVVDDSQLPKDRFSAERLKGVDSTLKIQPAKLEDSAVYLCASSITRLAGGSDTQYFGPGTRLTVL.

This sequence joins TRBV19 and TRBJ1-5; D not certain. This CDR3 region has 13 residues. The germline V gene has CDR1 LNHDA and CDR2 SQIVND (reference sequence). V gave up 5 bases and J gave up 5 bases, with 10 bases separating them. The CDR3, as DNA: TGTGCCAGTAGTTTAGGCTTGGATCAGCCCCAGCATTTT. Translation gives CASSLGLDQPQHF.

The chain combines TRBV27 with TRBJ2-2, with 8 bases identical to TRBD1. Germline CDR1 MNHEY, CDR2 SMNVEV (reference sequence). Losses at the gene ends were 3 bases for V and 0 bases for J; bases not matched to a gene: 9. This CDR3 is 18 amino acids long. This chain's CDR3 is CASSFRKTGVANTGELFF. The CDR3 nucleotides are TGTGCCAGCAGTTTTAGGAAGACAGGGGTGGCGAACACCGGGGAGCTGTTTTTT.

This clone came up once. V gene TRBV2 combines with J gene TRBJ2-2; a weak D match, TRBD1 (5 bases). The V gene lost 3 bases and the J gene lost 7 bases, with 15 bases spanning the gap. The CDR3 is 15 residues long. The germline CDR1 and CDR2 sequences are SNHLY and FYNNEI. CDR3 in amino acids: CASSDQGRAYGELFF. As DNA, the CDR3 is TGTGCCAGCAGTGATCAGGGTAGGGCTTACGGGGAGCTGTTTTTT.

Points on this clone: Other DNA variants within this sample encode the same CDR3. The rearrangement links TRBV7-2 to TRBJ2-1, with D unclear. With 0 bases removed from V and 0 bases from J, the gap between germline ends came to 9 bases. The CDR3 sequence is 16 residues long. Germline lookup yields CDR1 SGHTA and CDR2 FQGNSA. CDR3 sequence reads: CASSLAFASSYNEQFF. The CDR3 DNA follows: TGTGCCAGCAGCTTAGCTTTCGCGTCCTCCTACAATGAGCAGTTCTTC.

This chain uses TRBV27 with TRBJ2-7; D is perhaps TRBD2 (5 bases). The CDR3 covers 17 residues. The germline gives CDR1 MNHEY, CDR2 SMNVEV (reference sequence). The V end lost 0 bases, the J end lost 6 bases, and 21 bases lay between the germline ends. The CDR3 DNA reads as TGTGCCAGCAGTTTATCGGGCAGAACCAGGCTGGGGAGCGAGCAGTACTTC. Its protein product is CASSLSGRTRLGSEQYF.

This rearrangement joins TRBV7-8 to TRBJ2-1; 13 positions match TRBD2. CDR1 is SGHVS and CDR2 is FQNEAQ in the germline V gene. V shed 5 bases, J shed 8 bases, and the junction held 12 bases outside the gene matches. The CDR3 sequence is 17 residues long. The CDR3 reads CASSHGTSGTRGDEQFF. The CDR3 DNA reads TGTGCCAGCAGCCATGGGACTAGCGGGACCCGAGGGGATGAGCAGTTCTTC.

The chain links TRBV10-3 to TRBJ1-1; D gene ambiguous. The germline CDR1 and CDR2 sequences are ENHRY and SYGVKD. Trimming pared 2 bases from V and 3 bases from J, leaving 7 bases between. The CDR3 runs 13 residues. The CDR3 reads CAISEGLHTEAFF. The CDR3 DNA follows: TGTGCCATCAGTGAGGGTCTCCACACTGAAGCTTTCTTT.

The rearrangement links TRBV27 to TRBJ2-1; D call uncertain. The ends were cut back, 2 bases at V and 5 bases at J, with 16 bases in the middle. This CDR3 contains 16 residues. The germline gives CDR1 MNHEY, CDR2 SMNVEV (reference sequence). The CDR3 protein is CASSLMWTTTNNEQFF. The CDR3 DNA is TGTGCCAGCAGTTTAATGTGGACCACTACCAACAATGAGCAGTTCTTC.

The chain links TRBV19 to TRBJ1-2, with a possible D match to TRBD1 (5 bases). The length of the CDR3 is 14 residues. Trimming cost V 6 bases and J 6 bases, with 17 bases left between them. The V gene's germline CDR1 is LNHDA and CDR2 SQIVND (reference sequence). The CDR3 DNA reads TGTGCCAGTAGACACGTCGGGGCAGAAAATGGCTACACCTTC. This gives the protein CASRHVGAENGYTF.

CDR3 sequence (DNA): TGTGCCAGCAGCTCCCCCGGGATTTACTACGAGCAGTACTTC. This codes for CASSSPGIYYEQYF. This sequence joins TRBV28 and TRBJ2-7; D is possibly TRBD2 (5 bases). Germline CDR1 reads MDHEN; CDR2 reads SYDVKM. Trimming pared 6 bases from V and 3 bases from J, leaving 15 bases between. The CDR3 is made up of 14 amino acids.

The chain uses TRBV5-1 and TRBJ1-1, with D possibly TRBD1 on 5 matching bases. Trimming shortened V by 0 bases and J by 3 bases, and 12 bases separated the two germline ends. The CDR3 runs to 15 residues. Per the germline V gene, CDR1 is SGHRS and CDR2 is YFSETQ. Here the CDR3 reads CASSLGRGGDTEAFF. DNA of the CDR3: TGCGCCAGCAGCTTGGGGAGGGGCGGTGACACTGAAGCTTTCTTT.

The rearrangement links TRBV29-1 to TRBJ2-1; possibly TRBD2 for D (6 bases). This CDR3 spans 14 amino acids. Trimming removed 4 bases from V and 0 bases from J, with 10 bases in between. Germline V gives CDR1 SQVTM, CDR2 ANQGSEA. The CDR3 loop is CSVASDSSYNEQFF. CDR3 in DNA: TGCAGCGTTGCTAGCGATAGCTCCTACAATGAGCAGTTCTTC.

The rearrangement joins TRBV27 to TRBJ2-7, with TRBD1 matching over 9 bases. The V gene's germline CDR1 is MNHEY and CDR2 SMNVEV (reference sequence). This CDR3 spans 16 amino acids. The ends lost 4 bases at V and 1 base at J; junction bases unmatched: 8. CDR3 DNA sequence: TGTGCCAGCAGTTCCCGGGGAGGGACAGGGTCCTACGAGCAGTACTTC. Translating gives CASSSRGGTGSYEQYF.

The rearrangement links TRBV27 to TRBJ2-7; D is unresolved. The germline CDR1 and CDR2 sequences are MNHEY and SMNVEV (reference sequence). This CDR3 has 13 amino acids. V dropped 2 bases and J dropped 2 bases, with 7 bases sitting between them. The CDR3, as DNA: TGTGCCAGCAGTTTAATTCCAGCCTACGAGCAGTACTTC. Translated: CASSLIPAYEQYF.

The chain has TRBV27 and TRBJ2-1, with D uncertain. The CDR3 length is 16 residues. Germline CDR1 and CDR2: MNHEY and SMNVEV (reference sequence). Between the trimmed V and J ends, which lost 4 bases and 0 bases, there was a span of 13 bases. CDR3 bases: TGTGCCAGCAGTTCCCTGGACCCCCTCTCCTACAATGAGCAGTTCTTC. Its protein product is CASSSLDPLSYNEQFF.

This chain links TRBV10-3 with TRBJ2-2, with 7 bases fitting TRBD2. Germline V lookup: CDR1 ENHRY, CDR2 SYGVKD. V dropped 2 bases and J dropped 1; count of bases not matched to a gene: 4. This CDR3 contains 16 residues. CDR3 residues: CAISENLAENTGELFF. CDR3 sequence (DNA): TGTGCCATCAGTGAGAATCTAGCGGAGAACACCGGGGAGCTGTTTTTT.

In its sample, this clone was seen once. In DNA, the CDR3 is TGTGCCAGCAGCGAGGGACCCGGACACACCATATATTTT. Encoded protein: CASSEGPGHTIYF. This sequence joins TRBV9 and TRBJ1-3; D might be TRBD1 (5 bases). The CDR3 is made up of 13 amino acids. V dropped 3 bases and J dropped 8 bases, with 12 bases sitting between them. Germline CDR1 and CDR2: SGDLS and YYNGEE.

The CDR3 sequence is CASSVLSYPLAPNTGELFF. CDR3 DNA sequence: TGTGCCAGCAGCGTTTTAAGTTATCCACTTGCCCCGAACACCGGGGAGCTGTTTTTT. V and J are TRBV9 and TRBJ2-2; D remains ambiguous. Trimming pared 2 bases from V and 0 bases from J, leaving 20 bases between. This CDR3 comprises 19 residues. In germline, CDR1 is SGDLS, CDR2 YYNGEE.

The chain has TRBV19 and TRBJ1-2; possibly TRBD1 for D (5 bases). The CDR3 has 16 residues. Deletions cut 3 bases from V and 2 bases from J, with 16 bases between. CDR1 and CDR2 (germline): LNHDA, SQIVND (reference sequence). Here the CDR3 DNA reads TGTGCCAGTAGTATCACAGGCTCCCACCTCAACTATGGCTACACCTTC. Translating gives CASSITGSHLNYGYTF.